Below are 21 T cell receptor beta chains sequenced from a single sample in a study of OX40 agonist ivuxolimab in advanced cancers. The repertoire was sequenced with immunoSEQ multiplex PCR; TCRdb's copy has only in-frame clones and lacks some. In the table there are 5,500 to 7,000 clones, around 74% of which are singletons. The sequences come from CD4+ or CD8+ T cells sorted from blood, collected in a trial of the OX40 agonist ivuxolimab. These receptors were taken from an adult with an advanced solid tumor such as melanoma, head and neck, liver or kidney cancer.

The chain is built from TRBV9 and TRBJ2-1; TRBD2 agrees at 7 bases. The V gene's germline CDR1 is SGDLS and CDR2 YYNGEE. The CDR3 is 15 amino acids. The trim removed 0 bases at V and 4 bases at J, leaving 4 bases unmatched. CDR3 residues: CASSVEASGYNEQFF. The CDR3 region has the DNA TGTGCCAGCAGCGTAGAGGCTAGCGGATACAATGAGCAGTTCTTC.

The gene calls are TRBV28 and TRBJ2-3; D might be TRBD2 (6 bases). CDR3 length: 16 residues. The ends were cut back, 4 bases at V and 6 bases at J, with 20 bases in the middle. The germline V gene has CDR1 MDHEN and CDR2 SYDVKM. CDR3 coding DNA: TGTGCCAGCAGTTGGGACTCCCATCGATTCGGGGATACGCAGTATTTT. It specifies CASSWDSHRFGDTQYF.

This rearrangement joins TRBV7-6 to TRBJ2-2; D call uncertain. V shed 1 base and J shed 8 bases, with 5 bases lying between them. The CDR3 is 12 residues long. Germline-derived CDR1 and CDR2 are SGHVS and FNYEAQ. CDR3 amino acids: CASSLDGGELFF. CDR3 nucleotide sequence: TGTGCCAGCAGCTTAGATGGGGGGGAGCTGTTTTTT. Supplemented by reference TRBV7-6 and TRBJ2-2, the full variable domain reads GAGVSQSPRYKVTKRGQDVALRCDPISGHVSLYWYRQALGQGPEFLTYFNYEAQQDKSGLPNDRFSAERPEGSISTLTIQRTEQRDSAMYRCASSLDGGELFFGEGSRLTVL.

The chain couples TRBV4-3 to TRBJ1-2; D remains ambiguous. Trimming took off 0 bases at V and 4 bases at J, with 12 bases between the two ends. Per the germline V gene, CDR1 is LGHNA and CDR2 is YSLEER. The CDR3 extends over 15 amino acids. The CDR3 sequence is CASSQDRAGGYGYTF. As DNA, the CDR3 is TGCGCCAGCAGCCAAGATAGGGCGGGCGGCTATGGCTACACCTTC.

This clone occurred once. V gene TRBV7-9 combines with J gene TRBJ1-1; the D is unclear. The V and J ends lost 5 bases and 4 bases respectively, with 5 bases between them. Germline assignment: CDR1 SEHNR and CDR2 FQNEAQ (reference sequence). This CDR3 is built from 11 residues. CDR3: CASSRGTEAFF. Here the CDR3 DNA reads TGTGCCAGCAGCCGGGGCACTGAAGCTTTCTTT.

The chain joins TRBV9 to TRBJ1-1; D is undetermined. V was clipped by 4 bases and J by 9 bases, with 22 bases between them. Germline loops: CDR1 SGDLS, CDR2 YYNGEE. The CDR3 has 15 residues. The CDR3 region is CASSPRDVGRSKAFF. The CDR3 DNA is TGTGCCAGCAGCCCTCGGGATGTAGGGCGTTCCAAAGCTTTCTTT.

The DNA of the CDR3 is TGTGCCAGTAACCAAGACAGGGACCGGCCTGAAGCTTTCTTT. Protein: CASNQDRDRPEAFF. The chain uses TRBV19 and TRBJ1-1, with 7 bases aligning to TRBD1. Germline V gene sequence: CDR1 LNHDA, CDR2 SQIVND (reference sequence). The ends lost 7 bases at V and 6 bases at J; junction bases unmatched: 11. The CDR3 totals 14 residues. Combining the CDR3 with reference TRBV19 and TRBJ1-1 gives the whole variable domain DGGITQSPKYLFRKEGQNVTLSCEQNLNHDAMYWYRQDPGQGLRLIYYSQIVNDFQKGDIAEGYSVSREKKESFPLTVTSAQKNPTAFYLCASNQDRDRPEAFFGQGTRLTVV.

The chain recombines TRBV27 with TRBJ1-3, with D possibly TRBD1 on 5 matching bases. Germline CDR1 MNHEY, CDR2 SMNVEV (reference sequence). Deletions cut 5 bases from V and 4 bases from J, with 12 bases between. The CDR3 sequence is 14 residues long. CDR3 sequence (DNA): TGTGCCAGCAGTGTGGGGGGGTACGGAAACACCATATATTTT. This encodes CASSVGGYGNTIYF.

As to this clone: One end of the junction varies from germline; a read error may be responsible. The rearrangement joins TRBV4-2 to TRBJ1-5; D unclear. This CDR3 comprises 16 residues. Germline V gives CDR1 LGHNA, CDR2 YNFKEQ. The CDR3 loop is CTSSQDTRQPHQPQHF. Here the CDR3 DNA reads TGTACCAGCAGCCAAGATACACGGCAGCCCCATCAGCCCCAGCATTTT.

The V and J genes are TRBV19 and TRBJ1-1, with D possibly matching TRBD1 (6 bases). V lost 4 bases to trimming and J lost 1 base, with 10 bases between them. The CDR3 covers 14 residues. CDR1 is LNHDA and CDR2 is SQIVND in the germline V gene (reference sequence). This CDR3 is CASSTGQWNTEAFF. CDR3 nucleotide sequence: TGTGCCAGTAGTACAGGACAGTGGAACACTGAAGCTTTCTTT.

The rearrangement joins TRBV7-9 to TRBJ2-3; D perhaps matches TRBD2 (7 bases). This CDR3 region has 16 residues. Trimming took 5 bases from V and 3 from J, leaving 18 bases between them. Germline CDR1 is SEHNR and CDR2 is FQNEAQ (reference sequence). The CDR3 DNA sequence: TGTGCCAGCAGCCTCCTCGTAGGGGGGGAGACAGATACGCAGTATTTT. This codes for CASSLLVGGETDTQYF.

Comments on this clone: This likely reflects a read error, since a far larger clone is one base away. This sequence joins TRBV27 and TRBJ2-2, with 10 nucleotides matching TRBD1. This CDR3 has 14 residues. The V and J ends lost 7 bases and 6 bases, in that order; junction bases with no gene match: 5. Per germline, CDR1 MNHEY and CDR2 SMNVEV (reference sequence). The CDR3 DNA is TGTGCCAGCATCAAGACAGGGGGCGCCGGGGAGCTGTTTTTT. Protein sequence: CASIKTGGAGELFF.

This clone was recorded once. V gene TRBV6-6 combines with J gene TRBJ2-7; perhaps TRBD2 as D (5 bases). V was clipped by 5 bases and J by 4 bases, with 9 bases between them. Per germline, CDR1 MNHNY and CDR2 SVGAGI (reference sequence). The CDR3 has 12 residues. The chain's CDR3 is CASSTSGYEQYF. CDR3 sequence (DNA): TGTGCCAGCAGTACCTCGGGATACGAGCAGTACTTC.

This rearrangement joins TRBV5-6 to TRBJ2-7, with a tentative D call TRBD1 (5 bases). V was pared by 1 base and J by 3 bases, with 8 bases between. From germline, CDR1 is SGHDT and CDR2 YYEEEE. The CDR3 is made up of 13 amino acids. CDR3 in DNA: TGTGCCAGCAGCTTGACCGACAGCTACGAGCAGTACTTC. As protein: CASSLTDSYEQYF. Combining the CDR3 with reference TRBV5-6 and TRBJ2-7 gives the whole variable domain DAGVTQSPTHLIKTRGQQVTLRCSPKSGHDTVSWYQQALGQGPQFIFQYYEEEERQRGNFPDRFSGHQFPNYSSELNVNALLLGDSALYLCASSLTDSYEQYFGPGTRLTVT.

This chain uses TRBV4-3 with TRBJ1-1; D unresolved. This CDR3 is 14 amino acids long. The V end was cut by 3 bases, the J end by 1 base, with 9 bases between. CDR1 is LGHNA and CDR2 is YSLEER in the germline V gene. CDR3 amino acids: CASSQADENTEAFF. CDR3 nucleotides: TGCGCCAGCAGCCAGGCCGACGAGAACACTGAAGCTTTCTTT.

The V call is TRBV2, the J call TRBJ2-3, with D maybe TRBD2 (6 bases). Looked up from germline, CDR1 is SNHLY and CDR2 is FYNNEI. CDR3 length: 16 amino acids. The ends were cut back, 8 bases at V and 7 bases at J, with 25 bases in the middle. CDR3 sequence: CASHSRSTRTNHTQYF. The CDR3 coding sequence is TGTGCCAGCCACTCGAGGTCGACTAGAACCAATCATACGCAGTATTTT.

The CDR3 DNA reads TGCGCCAGCAGCGAGGGACTAGCGTACGAGCAGTACTTC. It encodes CASSEGLAYEQYF. This chain links TRBV5-1 with TRBJ2-7; 10 bases are a match to TRBD2. CDR3 size: 13 residues. Germline CDR1 reads SGHRS; CDR2 reads YFSETQ. J gave up 4 bases and V 4 bases, and 2 bases lay outside the gene matches.

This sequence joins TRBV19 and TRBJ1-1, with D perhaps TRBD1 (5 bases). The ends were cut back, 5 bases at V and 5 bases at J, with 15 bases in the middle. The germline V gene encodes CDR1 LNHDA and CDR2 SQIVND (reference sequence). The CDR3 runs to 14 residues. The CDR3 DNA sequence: TGTGCCAGTAGTTCCGGACCTGGGGGGACTGAAGCTTTCTTT. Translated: CASSSGPGGTEAFF.

The DNA of the CDR3 is TGTGCCAGCAGCGACGACAGTTACGAGCAGTACTTC. This sequence encodes CASSDDSYEQYF. V usage is TRBV9 and J usage is TRBJ2-7; TRBD1 might be the D (5 bases). The germline CDR1 and CDR2 sequences are SGDLS and YYNGEE. With 3 bases removed from V and 4 bases from J, the gap between germline ends came to 8 bases. There are 12 residues in the CDR3.

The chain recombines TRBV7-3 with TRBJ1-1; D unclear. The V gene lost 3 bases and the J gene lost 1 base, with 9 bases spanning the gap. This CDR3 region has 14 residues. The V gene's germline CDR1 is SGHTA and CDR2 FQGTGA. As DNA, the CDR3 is TGTGCCAGCAGCTTGACATCCCAGAACACTGAAGCTTTCTTT. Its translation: CASSLTSQNTEAFF. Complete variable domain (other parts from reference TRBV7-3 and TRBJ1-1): GAGVSQTPSNKVTEKGKYVELRCDPISGHTALYWYRQSLGQGPEFLIYFQGTGAADDSGLPNDRFFAVRPEGSVSTLKIQRTERGDSAVYLCASSLTSQNTEAFFGQGTRLTVV.

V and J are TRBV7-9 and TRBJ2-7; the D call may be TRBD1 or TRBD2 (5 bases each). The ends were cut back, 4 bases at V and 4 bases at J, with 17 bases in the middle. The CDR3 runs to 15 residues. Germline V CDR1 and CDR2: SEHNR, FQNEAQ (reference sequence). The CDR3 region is CASSSYGTDSYEQYF. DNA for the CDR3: TGTGCCAGCAGCTCGTACGGGACGGATTCTTACGAGCAGTACTTC.